The 26 T cell receptor beta chains below all came from one sample that was sequenced in a study of human T cells and chemical hapten exposure. Described time point: patch test 1, 2 weeks after DPC sensitization. Described treatment: therapeutic diphenylcyclopropenone sensitization with weekly scalp DPC. Using its own MiXCR run on the RACE reads, TCRdb lists one record per CDR3 protein. This table holds over 75,000 distinct CDR3 sequences, around 7.8% found once. Here the sequenced sample was whole blood, taken in connection with sensitization to the hapten diphenylcyclopropenone (DPC). The receptors were gathered from a woman aged 25 to 39 with alopecia areata. Some clones in this sample may be carry-over from other donors' samples.

This rearrangement joins TRBV5-4 to TRBJ1-1, with a possible D match to TRBD1 (6 bases). Germline CDR1 reads SGHNT; CDR2 reads YYREEE (reference sequence). The CDR3 has 15 amino acids. Deletions cut 4 bases from V and 2 bases from J, with 15 bases between. The DNA of the CDR3 is TGTGCCAGCAGCCCACTGGCAGGGGTCAACACTGAAGCTTTCTTT. This encodes CASSPLAGVNTEAFF. The whole variable domain, remainder taken from reference TRBV5-4 and TRBJ1-1, is ETGVTQSPTHLIKTRGQQVTLRCSSQSGHNTVSWYQQALGQGPQFIFQYYREEENGRGNFPPRFSGLQFPNYSSELNVNALELDDSALYLCASSPLAGVNTEAFFGQGTRLTVV.

This clonotype has a count of ten or more. The rearrangement joins TRBV28 to TRBJ1-6; D unclear. Deletions cut 1 base from V and 7 bases from J, with 8 bases between. The CDR3 has 14 amino acids. Germline-derived CDR1 and CDR2 are MDHEN and SYDVKM. The CDR3 spells CASSLLLGNSPLHF. Written as DNA, the CDR3 is TGTGCCAGCAGTTTATTGCTAGGGAATTCACCCCTCCACTTT.

In its sample, this clonotype was seen many times. This chain joins TRBV30 and TRBJ1-3; 8 bases map to TRBD1. Trimming took 0 bases from V and 2 from J; bases not matched to a gene: 0. The CDR3 runs 14 residues. The germline V gene encodes CDR1 GTSNPN and CDR2 SVGIG (reference sequence). The CDR3 DNA follows: TGTGCCTGGAGTGTACAGGGGGCTGGAAACACCATATATTTT. Encoded protein: CAWSVQGAGNTIYF.

This clonotype was seen repeatedly, ten times or more. The chain combines TRBV12-3 or TRBV12-4 with TRBJ1-6; 10 bases align to TRBD1. Germline trimming cut 3 bases from V and 9 bases from J; bases unmatched to any gene: 2. The CDR3 consists of 14 residues. Written as DNA, the CDR3 is TGTGCCAGCAGTTTCCGGGACAGGGGTTCACCCCTCCACTTT. Protein: CASSFRDRGSPLHF.

This clonotype has just a few counts. J is TRBJ1-5 and V is TRBV6-5; possible D gene TRBD1, 6 bases. The V end was cut by 5 bases, the J end by 9 bases, with 23 bases between. The CDR3 sequence is 16 residues long. Germline CDR1 MNHEY, CDR2 SVGAGI. The CDR3 here is CASSPDPTRGGLPQHF. The CDR3 bases are TGTGCCAGCAGTCCAGACCCGACGAGGGGGGGTTTGCCCCAGCATTTT.

V gene TRBV7-8 combines with J gene TRBJ1-5; D is unclear. The CDR3 runs 12 residues. CDR1 SGHVS and CDR2 FQNEAQ come from the germline V gene. V shed 4 bases and J shed 9 bases, with 10 bases lying between them. The CDR3 reads CASSSVGLPQHF. CDR3 DNA sequence: TGTGCCAGCAGCTCCGTAGGTTTGCCCCAGCATTTT.

This clonotype was recorded a few times. The chain employs TRBV18 and TRBJ1-1; D gene unclear. Germline V gene sequence: CDR1 KGHSH, CDR2 LQKENI. The CDR3 loop spans 14 amino acids. V was shortened by 3 bases and J by 1 base, with 9 bases between the two germline ends. CDR3: CASSPERRNTEAFF. The CDR3 DNA reads TGTGCCAGCTCACCGGAACGAAGGAACACTGAAGCTTTCTTT.

This clonotype was seen ten or more times. In DNA, the CDR3 is TGTGCCAGTAGTATAGACGACTCCAACACCGGGGAGCTGTTTTTT. As protein: CASSIDDSNTGELFF. V is TRBV19 and J is TRBJ2-2; D is ambiguous. V lost 0 bases, J lost 2 bases, and 7 bases lay in between. Germline CDR1 LNHDA, CDR2 SQIVND (reference sequence). The CDR3 extends over 15 amino acids.

There are many counts of this clonotype. The genes are TRBV10-1 and TRBJ2-5, with 13 positions matching TRBD2. The CDR3 has 15 amino acids. V was pared by 4 bases and J by 5 bases, with 4 bases of the junction left unmatched. From germline, CDR1 is WNHNN and CDR2 SYGVQD (reference sequence). CDR3 region: CASSGLAGGRETQYF. The CDR3 DNA is TGCGCCAGCAGTGGACTAGCGGGGGGCCGGGAGACCCAGTACTTC.

This clonotype showed up many times. This chain links TRBV10-3 with TRBJ2-6, with TRBD2 matching 14 bases. CDR1 and CDR2 (germline): ENHRY, SYGVKD. The CDR3 sequence is 19 residues long. V trimming: 11 bases; J trimming: 0 bases; junction bases outside the gene matches: 12. CDR3 sequence: CAFHGTSGGPRSGANVLTF. CDR3 nucleotides: TGTGCCTTCCACGGGACTAGCGGGGGCCCCCGCTCTGGGGCCAACGTCCTGACTTTC.

This clonotype was seen ten or more times. The chain links TRBV15 to TRBJ2-3; 7 bases are a match to TRBD2. Germline V gene data show CDR1 as LNHNV and CDR2 as YYDKDF (reference sequence). V shed 0 bases, J shed 3 bases, and the junction held 6 bases outside the gene matches. The CDR3 has 16 residues. The CDR3 nucleotides read TGTGCCACCAGCAGAGAGGGGGAAGCGGGGACAGATACGCAGTATTTT. Protein: CATSREGEAGTDTQYF.

The chain links TRBV5-4 to TRBJ1-1; TRBD1 might be the D (6 bases). Trimming cost V 2 bases and J 2 bases, with 10 bases left between them. This CDR3 contains 14 residues. CDR1 is SGHNT, CDR2 YYREEE, per germline (reference sequence). The CDR3 region has the DNA TGTGCCAGCAGCTTTCAGGGGCACAACACTGAAGCTTTCTTT. Protein sequence: CASSFQGHNTEAFF.

V is TRBV5-8 and J is TRBJ2-7; no definite D call. Germline V gene lookup returns CDR1 SGHTS and CDR2 YDEGEE. V was clipped by 4 bases and J by 6 bases, with 11 bases between them. The CDR3 totals 12 residues. CDR3 DNA: TGTGCCAGCAGCGCCAGCGAGGTCGAGCAGTACTTC. Translated, it gives CASSASEVEQYF.

The rearrangement joins TRBV19 to TRBJ1-1, with D possibly being TRBD1 (5 bases). Trimming took 8 bases from V and 5 from J, leaving 15 bases between them. CDR1 is LNHDA and CDR2 is SQIVND in the germline V gene (reference sequence). CDR3 length: 13 residues. This chain's CDR3 is CASRTLGETEAFF. Here the CDR3 DNA reads TGTGCCAGTCGGACCCTAGGGGAAACTGAAGCTTTCTTT.

The chain joins TRBV14 to TRBJ2-6; D is perhaps TRBD2 (5 bases). Per germline, CDR1 SGHDN and CDR2 FVKESK. V gave up 4 bases and J gave up 4 bases, with 23 bases separating them. The CDR3 covers 19 residues. The CDR3 sequence: CASSRRPGHPTGGANVLTF. Here the CDR3 DNA reads TGTGCCAGCAGCCGCCGACCGGGCCACCCAACGGGGGGGGCCAACGTCCTGACTTTC.

V usage is TRBV29-1 and J usage is TRBJ1-2; unclear D gene. The CDR3 covers 14 residues. V lost 6 bases and J lost 4, with 18 bases in between. Looked up from germline, CDR1 is SQVTM and CDR2 is ANQGSEA. Written as DNA, the CDR3 is TGCAGCGTCCATCTGACGGGTTATGGCTATGGCTACACCTTC. This sequence encodes CSVHLTGYGYGYTF.

This clonotype was recorded at least ten times. The rearrangement uses TRBV12-3 or TRBV12-4 and TRBJ2-5; 7 bases match TRBD2. V lost 2 bases to trimming and J lost 3 bases; unmatched junction nucleotides: 6. This CDR3 is built from 15 residues. The CDR3 coding sequence is TGTGCCAGCAGTTTAATGGGGGGGAAGGAAGAGACCCAGTACTTC. Amino acid sequence: CASSLMGGKEETQYF.

Many counts were recorded for this clonotype. The chain couples TRBV6-5 to TRBJ1-4, with D possibly TRBD1 on 5 matching bases. V was shortened by 0 bases and J by 6 bases, with 8 bases between the two germline ends. This CDR3 has 14 amino acids. Germline V gene data show CDR1 as MNHEY and CDR2 as SVGAGI. In nucleotides, the CDR3 is TGTGCCAGCAGTTACTCCGGAGGGGATGAAAAACTGTTTTTT. As protein: CASSYSGGDEKLFF.

This clonotype was detected a few times. DNA of the CDR3: TGTGCCAGCAGCTTACAACAGTTTACCCCTGAAGCTTTCTTT. Translating gives CASSLQQFTPEAFF. The gene calls are TRBV7-2 and TRBJ1-1; D unresolved. The CDR3 is 14 residues long. V was cut by 2 bases and J by 6 bases, with 13 bases left in between. From germline, CDR1 is SGHTA and CDR2 FQGNSA.

There are many counts of this clonotype. The CDR3 region has the DNA TGCGCCAGCAGCTTGGGGCAGGGGGTTTACACTGAAGCTTTCTTT. This translates into CASSLGQGVYTEAFF. The V and J genes are TRBV5-1 and TRBJ1-1, with 7 bases fitting TRBD1. The CDR3 runs 15 residues. The J segment lost 3 bases and the V segment lost 0 bases, leaving 5 bases of the junction unmatched. CDR1 SGHRS and CDR2 YFSETQ come from the germline V gene.

Of note for this clonotype: This may come from a read error, since a much larger clone is one base off. The chain employs TRBV6-6 and TRBJ1-1; D gene unclear. Trimming pared 7 bases from V and 8 bases from J, leaving 8 bases between. This CDR3 is built from 10 residues. Germline V gene data show CDR1 as MNHNY and CDR2 as SVGAGI (reference sequence). The CDR3 coding sequence is TGTGCCAGCATTTCTGGGGAAGCTTTCTTT. Residues: CASISGEAFF.

In this sample, this clonotype turned up once. V usage is TRBV6-6 and J usage is TRBJ1-2, with D unresolved. Trimming cost V 2 bases and J 8 bases, with 3 bases left between them. This CDR3 comprises 10 residues. Germline V CDR1 and CDR2: MNHNY, SVGAGI (reference sequence). The CDR3, as DNA: TGTGCCAGCAGTTACGGCGGCTACACCTTC. It yields the protein CASSYGGYTF.

This clonotype was seen only a few times. The chain links TRBV12-3 or TRBV12-4 to TRBJ1-4; D call uncertain. This CDR3 spans 16 amino acids. The V end was cut by 5 bases, the J end by 3 bases, with 16 bases between. The CDR3: CASSPGLGSANEKLFF. The CDR3 region has the DNA TGTGCCAGCAGTCCCGGCCTAGGGTCGGCTAATGAAAAACTGTTTTTT.

This clonotype was seen ten or more times. CDR3 protein: CATSRDTGPYNEQFF. The CDR3 coding sequence is TGTGCCACCAGCAGAGATACAGGCCCCTACAATGAGCAGTTCTTC. V usage is TRBV15 and J usage is TRBJ2-1, with D perhaps matching TRBD1 (5 bases). CDR3 length: 15 amino acids. CDR1 and CDR2 (germline): LNHNV, YYDKDF (reference sequence). The germline V and J ends were trimmed by 0 bases and 2 bases, with 8 bases remaining between them.

This clonotype has a count of ten or more. As DNA, the CDR3 is TGCAGTGCTAGAGGACAGGGGATGAACATTCAGTACTTC. Amino acids: CSARGQGMNIQYF. V is TRBV20-1 and J is TRBJ2-4; 8 nucleotides agree with TRBD1. With 1 base clipped from V and 7 bases from J, the junction kept 3 bases outside the gene matches. Germline CDR1 reads DFQATT; CDR2 reads SNEGSKA (reference sequence). This CDR3 is built from 13 residues.

This clonotype was recorded many times. The V gene is TRBV6-6, the J gene TRBJ1-1; D possibly corresponds to TRBD1 (6 bases). Germline V lookup: CDR1 MNHNY, CDR2 SVGAGI (reference sequence). Trimming took off 6 bases at V and 1 base at J, with 15 bases between the two ends. This CDR3 is built from 15 residues. DNA of the CDR3: TGTGCCAGCAGACCATACAGGGCCCCGAACACTGAAGCTTTCTTT. Residues: CASRPYRAPNTEAFF.